The 18 T cell receptor beta chains reported below all come from one sample, sequenced in a study of T-cell memory formation after mild COVID-19. TCRdb fed the 5' RACE reads into MiXCR, producing one record per CDR3 protein. Of 470,000 or so distinct CDR3 sequences in the sample, about 20% were seen once. Source material: PBMCs or a T cell subset sorted from them (not recorded which). Receptor source: a man between 18 and 35 years old who had mild COVID-19 (a few samples of this study predate the infection). Cell type and time point are not known.

The genes are TRBV7-9 and TRBJ2-1; D gene ambiguous. V gave up 5 bases and J gave up 11 bases, with 10 bases separating them. Germline CDR1 is SEHNR and CDR2 is FQNEAQ (reference sequence). The CDR3 is 11 amino acids. The DNA of the CDR3 is TGTGCCAGCAGCCCCTGGAATAAGCAGTTCTTC. It encodes CASSPWNKQFF.

The chain recombines TRBV5-5 with TRBJ2-6; D ambiguous. The CDR3 is 13 residues long. The germline V gene has CDR1 SGHKS and CDR2 YYEKEE (reference sequence). Trimming took off 6 bases at V and 0 bases at J, with 4 bases between the two ends. The CDR3 reads CASKLSGANVLTF. The CDR3 bases are TGTGCCAGCAAGCTCTCTGGGGCCAACGTCCTGACTTTC.

The chain is built from TRBV7-2 and TRBJ1-5; TRBD1 agrees at 8 bases. V shed 3 bases, J shed 5 bases, and the junction held 6 bases outside the gene matches. Germline-derived CDR1 and CDR2 are SGHTA and FQGNSA. The CDR3 is 15 amino acids. CDR3 amino acids: CASSFGTGGDQPQHF. The CDR3 coding sequence is TGTGCCAGCAGCTTCGGGACAGGTGGCGATCAGCCCCAGCATTTT.

This clonotype has a count of ten or more. The CDR3 is CASSLVDSSYGYTF. The DNA of the CDR3 is TGCGCCAGCAGCTTGGTCGACAGCTCCTATGGCTACACCTTC. This chain links TRBV5-1 with TRBJ1-2, with D maybe TRBD1 (5 bases). Germline values: CDR1 SGHRS, CDR2 YFSETQ. Trimming took 0 bases from V and 4 from J, leaving 10 bases between them. The CDR3 runs 14 residues.

CDR3 nucleotide sequence: TGTGCCAGCAGCTTAGGGGACAGGGGGCTGCTGGGTGAGCAGTTCTTC. Translating gives CASSLGDRGLLGEQFF. The V gene is TRBV11-2, the J gene TRBJ2-1; 12 bases fit TRBD1. The CDR3 spans 16 residues. Trimming at V came to 1 base and at J to 9 bases, leaving 7 bases not matched to a gene. CDR1 and CDR2 (germline): SGHAT, FQNNGV. Drawing the rest from reference TRBV11-2 and TRBJ2-1, the complete variable domain is EAGVAQSPRYKIIEKRQSVAFWCNPISGHATLYWYQQILGQGPKLLIQFQNNGVVDDSQLPKDRFSAERLKGVDSTLKIQPAKLEDSAVYLCASSLGDRGLLGEQFFGPGTRLTVL.

This clonotype was picked up a small number of times. The rearrangement joins TRBV12-3 or TRBV12-4 to TRBJ2-3; the match to TRBD1 covers 11 bases. The V segment lost 5 bases and the J segment 3 bases; nucleotides outside the gene matches: 7. The CDR3 consists of 16 residues. DNA for the CDR3: TGTGCCAGCAGTAGGGGGACAGGGGGATGGACAGATACGCAGTATTTT. Translating gives CASSRGTGGWTDTQYF.

The V and J genes are TRBV7-9 and TRBJ2-4; D is unresolved. The CDR3 has 15 amino acids. With 5 bases removed from V and 1 base from J, the gap between germline ends came to 12 bases. The germline V gene encodes CDR1 SEHNR and CDR2 FQNEAQ (reference sequence). The CDR3 is CASSILLGAKNIQYF. The CDR3 DNA sequence: TGTGCCAGCAGCATTCTGTTGGGTGCCAAAAACATTCAGTACTTC.

This clonotype was seen a few times. The chain uses TRBV28 and TRBJ2-3; unclear D gene. This CDR3 has 14 amino acids. From germline, CDR1 is MDHEN and CDR2 SYDVKM. V dropped 7 bases and J dropped 2 bases, with 13 bases sitting between them. CDR3 nucleotide sequence: TGTGCCAGCAAGCCCGGCACCCACACAGATACGCAGTATTTT. Translation: CASKPGTHTDTQYF.

The genes are TRBV5-1 and TRBJ2-5; 10 bases align to TRBD2. This CDR3 is 15 amino acids long. Germline lookup yields CDR1 SGHRS and CDR2 YFSETQ. With 0 bases clipped from V and 5 bases from J, the junction kept 4 bases outside the gene matches. CDR3 in amino acids: CASSLAAGGLETQYF. The CDR3 DNA reads TGCGCCAGCAGCTTGGCAGCGGGGGGGCTGGAGACCCAGTACTTC.

This clonotype has just a few counts. The chain employs TRBV19 and TRBJ2-3; D is perhaps TRBD2 (5 bases). The ends were cut back, 5 bases at V and 7 bases at J, with 10 bases in the middle. CDR1 is LNHDA, CDR2 SQIVND, per germline (reference sequence). This CDR3 has 12 amino acids. The CDR3 protein is CASSSEAYTQYF. The CDR3 DNA reads TGTGCCAGTAGTTCGGAGGCATATACGCAGTATTTT.

This clonotype was seen a handful of times. The J gene is TRBJ1-5, the V gene TRBV15; unclear D gene. The CDR3 length is 13 residues. Trimming removed 2 bases at V and 9 bases at J, with 11 bases between. Germline lookup yields CDR1 LNHNV and CDR2 YYDKDF (reference sequence). CDR3 protein: CATSRLYTGPQHF. The DNA of the CDR3 is TGTGCCACCAGCAGACTATATACGGGGCCCCAGCATTTT.

This clonotype occurred a few times. The V and J genes are TRBV7-2 and TRBJ1-5; D call uncertain. Trimming removed 1 base at V and 6 bases at J, with 16 bases between. This CDR3 is 16 amino acids long. Germline V CDR1 and CDR2: SGHTA, FQGNSA. The CDR3, as DNA: TGTGCCAGCAGCTTAGTCGCAGGCCCACCCCCTCAGCCCCAGCATTTT. Protein product: CASSLVAGPPPQPQHF. The full variable domain, in which reference TRBV7-2 and TRBJ1-5 provide the parts outside the CDR3, is GAGVSQSPSNKVTEKGKDVELRCDPISGHTALYWYRQSLGQGLEFLIYFQGNSAPDKSGLPSDRFSAERTGGSVSTLTIQRTQQEDSAVYLCASSLVAGPPPQPQHFGDGTRLSIL.

This clonotype came up a few times. This chain links TRBV6-5 with TRBJ1-6; D ambiguous. The CDR3 has 16 residues. V dropped 2 bases and J dropped 5 bases, with 13 bases sitting between them. Germline V gives CDR1 MNHEY, CDR2 SVGAGI. CDR3 protein: CASSYIWVIHNSPLHF. The CDR3 DNA reads as TGTGCCAGCAGTTACATCTGGGTCATACATAATTCACCCCTCCACTTT.

The chain combines TRBV11-2 with TRBJ2-1; tentatively, D is TRBD1 (5 bases). In germline, CDR1 is SGHAT, CDR2 FQNNGV. This CDR3 spans 13 amino acids. Trimming removed 5 bases at V and 7 bases at J, with 12 bases between. CDR3 sequence (DNA): TGTGCCAGCAGCCTCAGGGTGGAGAATGAGCAGTTCTTC. Translated, it gives CASSLRVENEQFF.

V is TRBV20-1 and J is TRBJ2-5; D unclear. This CDR3 has 10 amino acids. Per the germline V gene, CDR1 is DFQATT and CDR2 is SNEGSKA (reference sequence). Trimming took off 3 bases at V and 5 bases at J, with 4 bases between the two ends. CDR3 loop: CSASGETQYF. The CDR3 DNA sequence: TGCAGTGCTAGTGGTGAGACCCAGTACTTC.

This chain joins TRBV6-6 and TRBJ2-1, with 7 bases fitting TRBD2. This CDR3 comprises 13 residues. The V and J ends lost 5 bases and 5 bases, in that order; junction bases with no gene match: 3. Germline CDR1 is MNHNY and CDR2 is SVGAGI (reference sequence). The CDR3 bases are TGTGCCAGCAGTAGTCGGGGGGACAATGAGCAGTTCTTC. This encodes CASSSRGDNEQFF.

This clonotype was seen a few times. The V gene is TRBV20-1, the J gene TRBJ2-5; TRBD2 matches at 12 bases. The V gene's germline CDR1 is DFQATT and CDR2 SNEGSKA (reference sequence). V trimming: 5 bases; J trimming: 6 bases; junction bases outside the gene matches: 7. The CDR3 covers 14 residues. DNA of the CDR3: TGCAGTGCTGAGACTAGCGGGGGCTCGAAGACCCAGTACTTC. It specifies CSAETSGGSKTQYF.

This clonotype was counted only a few times. The rearrangement uses TRBV24-1 and TRBJ1-1; perhaps TRBD1 as D (5 bases). Germline V lookup: CDR1 KGHDR, CDR2 SFDVKD. There are 16 residues in the CDR3. Trimming shortened V by 4 bases and J by 0 bases, and 14 bases separated the two germline ends. CDR3 DNA: TGTGCCACCAGTGAGGACACCCGAGACATGAACACTGAAGCTTTCTTT. Translating it yields CATSEDTRDMNTEAFF.